Following are 10 T cell receptor beta chains from one sample sequenced in a study of shared clonotypes between healthy human individuals. Naive CD8 cells lacked CD45RO and underwent positive selection for CCR7, leaving out terminally differentiated effector memory CD45RA+ cells. Using immunoSEQ multiplex PCR, the repertoire was profiled, and TCRdb retains in-frame clones only, with some absent. The sample consists of some 2,000,000 clones, approximately 95% of them appearing once. Sequenced material: naive CD8+ T cells sorted from blood. The receptors were gathered from a man between 18 and 35 years old in good health.

Regarding this clone: Other DNA sequences in the same sample also yield this CDR3. The rearrangement links TRBV27 to TRBJ2-7; D is possibly TRBD2 (5 bases). V dropped 7 bases and J dropped 3 bases, with 10 bases sitting between them. There are 12 residues in the CDR3. Germline lookup yields CDR1 MNHEY and CDR2 SMNVEV (reference sequence). CDR3 DNA sequence: TGTGCCAGCATCGGAGGTAGCTACGAGCAGTACTTC. Amino acid sequence: CASIGGSYEQYF.

The rearrangement uses TRBV14 and TRBJ2-7; possible D gene TRBD1, 5 bases. The ends were cut back, 0 bases at V and 1 base at J, with 7 bases in the middle. CDR3 length equals 14 residues. Germline-derived CDR1 and CDR2 are SGHDN and FVKESK. The CDR3 here is CASSQDTGSYEQYF. The CDR3 region has the DNA TGTGCCAGCAGCCAAGATACAGGATCCTACGAGCAGTACTTC. The variable domain in full, completed from reference TRBV14 and TRBJ2-7, reads EAGVTQFPSHSVIEKGQTVTLRCDPISGHDNLYWYRRVMGKEIKFLLHFVKESKQDESGMPNNRFLAERTGGTYSTLKVQPAELEDSGVYFCASSQDTGSYEQYFGPGTRLTVT.

The V gene is TRBV5-4, the J gene TRBJ2-7; 7 bases match TRBD2. CDR1 is SGHNT, CDR2 YYREEE, per germline (reference sequence). Losses at the gene ends were 0 bases for V and 1 base for J; bases not matched to a gene: 4. The CDR3 extends over 15 amino acids. Written as DNA, the CDR3 is TGTGCCAGCAGCTTGGTGGCTAGCGGATCCTACGAGCAGTACTTC. Translating it yields CASSLVASGSYEQYF. The full variable domain, in which reference TRBV5-4 and TRBJ2-7 provide the parts outside the CDR3, is ETGVTQSPTHLIKTRGQQVTLRCSSQSGHNTVSWYQQALGQGPQFIFQYYREEENGRGNFPPRFSGLQFPNYSSELNVNALELDDSALYLCASSLVASGSYEQYFGPGTRLTVT.

Of note for this clone: Other nucleotide sequences from this sample produce the same CDR3. The rearrangement joins TRBV10-1 to TRBJ2-5; 15 bases match TRBD2. The CDR3 loop spans 17 amino acids. The germline gives CDR1 WNHNN, CDR2 SYGVQD (reference sequence). V lost 3 bases and J lost 5; bases outside the gene matches: 7. This CDR3 reads CASSDGLAGGPGETQYF. The CDR3, as DNA: TGCGCCAGCAGTGATGGACTAGCGGGGGGGCCGGGCGAGACCCAGTACTTC.

With regard to this clone: The sample carries other DNA sequences with the same CDR3. The gene calls are TRBV11-2 and TRBJ2-7, with 12 bases lining up with TRBD2. The length of the CDR3 is 14 residues. Germline CDR1 is SGHAT and CDR2 is FQNNGV. J gave up 3 bases and V 5 bases, and 2 bases lay outside the gene matches. In DNA form, the CDR3 reads TGTGCCAGCAGCCTAGCGGGGGGGAGCTACGAGCAGTACTTC. It yields the protein CASSLAGGSYEQYF.

V and J are TRBV5-4 and TRBJ1-2; a weak D match, TRBD1 (6 bases). Trimming took off 4 bases at V and 7 bases at J, with 14 bases between the two ends. The V gene's germline CDR1 is SGHNT and CDR2 YYREEE (reference sequence). CDR3 size: 13 residues. CDR3 amino acids: CASSRDRSPGYTF. Here the CDR3 DNA reads TGTGCCAGCAGCCGCGACAGGTCTCCTGGCTACACCTTC.

This clone is a singleton in its sample. The chain is built from TRBV11-2 and TRBJ2-5, with 7 nucleotides matching TRBD2. CDR3 length equals 17 residues. Germline lookup yields CDR1 SGHAT and CDR2 FQNNGV. Trimming at V came to 5 bases and at J to 5 bases, leaving 17 bases not matched to a gene. The CDR3 DNA is TGTGCCAGCAGCCGTATTAGGGCGGGAGCCCAATCGGAGACCCAGTACTTC. It encodes CASSRIRAGAQSETQYF. The whole variable domain, filled in from reference TRBV11-2 and TRBJ2-5, reads EAGVAQSPRYKIIEKRQSVAFWCNPISGHATLYWYQQILGQGPKLLIQFQNNGVVDDSQLPKDRFSAERLKGVDSTLKIQPAKLEDSAVYLCASSRIRAGAQSETQYFGPGTRLLVL.

The gene calls are TRBV19 and TRBJ1-6; 7 bases align to TRBD1. J lost 3 bases, V lost 8 bases, and 10 bases had no gene match. The CDR3 has 16 amino acids. CDR1 and CDR2 (germline): LNHDA, SQIVND (reference sequence). CDR3 nucleotides: TGTGCCAGTCACAATACAGGGGATTTCTATAATTCACCCCTCCACTTT. This codes for CASHNTGDFYNSPLHF.

The chain joins TRBV7-9 to TRBJ2-7; the D is unclear. V lost 8 bases to trimming and J lost 4 bases, with 12 bases between them. The CDR3 extends over 12 amino acids. The germline V gene has CDR1 SEHNR and CDR2 FQNEAQ (reference sequence). The CDR3 loop reads CASGVSLYEQYF. The CDR3, as DNA: TGTGCCAGCGGGGTCTCTCTATACGAGCAGTACTTC. The full variable domain, in which reference TRBV7-9 and TRBJ2-7 provide the parts outside the CDR3, is DTGVSQNPRHKITKRGQNVTFRCDPISEHNRLYWYRQTLGQGPEFLTYFQNEAQLEKSRLLSDRFSAERPKGSFSTLEIQRTEQGDSAMYLCASGVSLYEQYFGPGTRLTVT.

The rearrangement uses TRBV19 and TRBJ2-7; weak D call: TRBD1 (6 bases). The ends were cut back, 5 bases at V and 0 bases at J, with 11 bases in the middle. The CDR3 totals 14 residues. Germline assignment: CDR1 LNHDA and CDR2 SQIVND (reference sequence). CDR3 protein: CASSDRLTSYEQYF. The CDR3 coding sequence is TGTGCCAGTAGTGACAGGCTTACCTCCTACGAGCAGTACTTC.